The rows below give T cell receptor beta chains drawn from one sample of a study of T cell responses to AZD1222 COVID-19 vaccine. Sequencing was performed with immunoSEQ multiplex PCR; in TCRdb, only in-frame clones are kept and a portion is missing. This table holds just under 90,000 clones, 89% found once. The sequenced sample was peripheral blood, obtained 28 days after the second AZD1222 dose. The source is an adult who received the AZD1222 COVID-19 vaccine. Each CDR3 is given with its conserved first and last residue. Rows may omit the clone size; those that give it use once, few, many or a size class.

TRBJ2-1,.,TRBV6-5,CASSPLTGGDNEQFF
TRBJ1-5,.,TRBV6-5,CASSYDRLRQPQHF
TRBJ1-3,once,TRBV11-3,CASSSIAGNTIYF
TRBJ2-5,.,TRBV3-1/TRBV3-2,CASSPRTSGGGETQYF
TRBJ1-2,.,TRBV9,CASSVPMIPTENNGYTF
TRBJ2-3,.,TRBV5-8,CASSFQGTDTQYF
TRBJ1-2,.,TRBV27,CASSLRDRGYGYTF
TRBJ1-1,once,TRBV4-3,CASSPEDRENTEAFF
TRBJ2-6,.,TRBV5-1,CASRDPSGGASGANVLTF
TRBJ1-5,.,TRBV9,CASSASSGGNQPQHF
TRBJ2-1,.,TRBV7-6,CASSSVTGVLGNEQFF
TRBJ1-1,.,TRBV5-4,CASSFSSTKSPSEAFF
TRBJ2-4,once,TRBV10-3,CAISETVEAKNIQYF
TRBJ2-1,.,TRBV7-9,CASSPLLAGASEQFF
TRBJ1-5,.,TRBV25-1,CASSSSRRGEGSNQPQHF
TRBJ2-1,.,TRBV11-3,CASATGEDEQFF
TRBJ2-7,.,TRBV5-1,CASSSQGATEQYF
TRBJ1-5,.,TRBV6-5,CASMLNSNQPQHF
TRBJ2-2,.,TRBV21-1,CASSAGEATDGELFF
TRBJ2-3,.,TRBV7-2,CASSLLWGYTDTQYF
TRBJ1-1,.,TRBV6-5,CASSNRGNTEAFF
TRBJ2-3,few,TRBV11-3,CASSLDWGGGFTDTQYF
TRBJ2-2,.,TRBV21-1,CASSKVLVGAGVDTGELFF
TRBJ1-6,.,TRBV7-9,CASSLDSNSPLHF
TRBJ1-2,.,TRBV7-9,CASSLGVGGRASYGYTF
TRBJ1-6,.,TRBV6-5,CASSYGGLSFNSPLHF
TRBJ1-2,.,TRBV10-2,CASSEGGYGYTF
TRBJ2-5,.,TRBV24-1,CATSDSSGAAEETQYF
TRBJ2-3,once,TRBV5-1,CASSTGSTDTQYF
TRBJ2-3,.,TRBV18,CASSPRQPHTDTQYF
TRBJ2-1,few,TRBV19,CASSIQGPSYNEQFF
TRBJ1-4,.,TRBV6-6,CASSLTSADEKLFF
TRBJ2-1,.,TRBV7-3,CASSHTPGRTNEQFF
TRBJ1-1,.,TRBV3-1/TRBV3-2,CASSHSHGQGVEAFF
TRBJ2-2,.,TRBV5-1,CASSSQSRTGGIGELFF
TRBJ2-7,.,TRBV27,CASSLKRSSYEQYF
TRBJ1-2,.,TRBV11-2,CASSPDGSNYGYTF
TRBJ2-3,.,TRBV3-1/TRBV3-2,CASRGQRTDTQYF
TRBJ1-5,.,TRBV29-1,CSVEAGDNQPQHF
TRBJ2-2,.,TRBV7-9,CASSLTANTGELFF
TRBJ1-4,.,TRBV2,CASRGAFNEKLFF
TRBJ1-2,.,TRBV7-9,CASSLAIGGKHGYTF
TRBJ1-2,once,TRBV24-1,CATEQQGAFNYGYTF
TRBJ1-3,.,TRBV30,CAWSAPPVSGNTIYF
TRBJ1-1,.,TRBV5-1,CASSFKDGMNTEAFF
TRBJ2-1,.,TRBV11-2,CASSSDRSSYNEQFF
TRBJ2-5,.,TRBV11-3,CASSSGQSETQYF
TRBJ1-2,few,TRBV3-1/TRBV3-2,CASSRNGQPNYGYTF
TRBJ2-3,.,TRBV18,CASSSSPTSTDTQYF
TRBJ1-1,.,TRBV19,CASYQRAGANTEAFF
TRBJ2-2,.,TRBV9,CASKGLFTGELFF
TRBJ2-3,.,TRBV11-3,CASTAIAGPSTDTQYF
TRBJ1-6,.,TRBV18,CASSPLNVNSPLHF